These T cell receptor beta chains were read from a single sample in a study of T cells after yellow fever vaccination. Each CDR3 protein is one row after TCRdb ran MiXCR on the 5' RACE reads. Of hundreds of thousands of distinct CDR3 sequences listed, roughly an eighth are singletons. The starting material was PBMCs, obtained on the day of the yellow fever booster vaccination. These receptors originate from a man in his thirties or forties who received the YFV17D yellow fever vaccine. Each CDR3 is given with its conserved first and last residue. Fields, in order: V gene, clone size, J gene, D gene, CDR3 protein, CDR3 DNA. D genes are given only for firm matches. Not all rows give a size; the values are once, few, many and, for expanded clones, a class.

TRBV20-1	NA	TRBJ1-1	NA	CSAFTGTFTEAFF	TGCAGTGCTTTTACAGGGACGTTTACTGAAGCTTTCTTT
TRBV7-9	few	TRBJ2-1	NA	CASSSRYKPYNEQFF	TGTGCCAGCAGCTCCCGGTACAAACCTTACAATGAGCAGTTCTTC
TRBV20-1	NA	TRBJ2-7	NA	CSARGGGASYEQYF	TGCAGTGCTAGAGGCGGCGGGGCCTCCTACGAGCAGTACTTC
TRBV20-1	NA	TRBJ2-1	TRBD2	CSARLAGGPGEQFF	TGCAGTGCTAGGTTAGCGGGAGGGCCGGGTGAGCAGTTCTTC
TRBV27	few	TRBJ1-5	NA	CASSRTPLVAQHF	TGTGCCAGCAGCCGGACCCCCTTGGTGGCCCAGCATTTT
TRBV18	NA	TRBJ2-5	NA	CASSPPVGSSDGETQYF	TGTGCCAGCTCACCACCGGTGGGCAGCTCGGATGGGGAGACCCAGTACTTC
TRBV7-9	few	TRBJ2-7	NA	CASGLGPEQYF	TGTGCCAGCGGTCTGGGGCCCGAGCAGTACTTC
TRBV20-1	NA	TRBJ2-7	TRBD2	CSARGDYYEQYF	TGCAGTGCTAGGGGGGACTATTACGAGCAGTACTTC
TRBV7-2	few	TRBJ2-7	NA	CASSLGGAPNTYEQYF	TGTGCCAGCAGCTTAGGGGGGGCTCCCAACACCTACGAGCAGTACTTC
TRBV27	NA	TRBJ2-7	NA	CASSLLGLEREQYF	TGTGCCAGCAGTTTACTGGGTCTGGAGCGCGAGCAGTACTTC
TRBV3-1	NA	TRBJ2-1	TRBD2	CASSHNSAGGIYEQFF	TGTGCCAGCAGCCATAACAGCGCGGGAGGGATCTATGAGCAGTTCTTC
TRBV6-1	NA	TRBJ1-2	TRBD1	CASRAFQGQGEFGYGYTF	TGTGCCAGCAGGGCCTTCCAGGGACAGGGGGAATTCGGCTATGGCTACACCTTC
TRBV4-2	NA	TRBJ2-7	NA	CASSLLATPEEQYF	TGTGCCAGCAGCCTCCTGGCGACCCCCGAAGAGCAGTACTTC
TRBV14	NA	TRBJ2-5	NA	CASSVGWTQYF	TGTGCCAGCAGTGTGGGGTGGACCCAGTACTTC
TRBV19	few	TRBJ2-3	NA	CASIQQGTDTQYF	TGTGCCAGTATCCAACAGGGTACAGATACGCAGTATTTT
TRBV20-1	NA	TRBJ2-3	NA	CSARDGLQRTDTQYF	TGCAGTGCTAGAGATGGCCTACAACGCACAGATACGCAGTATTTT
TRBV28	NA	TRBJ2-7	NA	CASRPSAGGRIYEQYF	TGTGCCAGCAGACCATCCGCTGGGGGACGGATCTACGAGCAGTACTTC
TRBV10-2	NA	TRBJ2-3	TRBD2	CASSTSGRVDTQYF	TGCGCCAGCAGTACTAGCGGGAGGGTTGATACGCAGTATTTT
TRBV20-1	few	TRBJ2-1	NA	CSARAGSAGSYNEQFF	TGCAGTGCTAGAGCCGGTAGCGCGGGGTCCTACAATGAGCAGTTCTTC
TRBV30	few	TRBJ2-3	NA	CAWTVSDTQYF	TGTGCCTGGACGGTGTCAGATACGCAGTATTTT
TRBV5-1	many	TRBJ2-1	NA	CASSSEDRKTYNEQFF	TGCGCCAGCAGTTCCGAGGACAGAAAAACCTACAATGAGCAGTTCTTC
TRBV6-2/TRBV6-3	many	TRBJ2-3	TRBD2	CASNGRPKLAGVRTDTQYF	TGTGCCAGCAACGGAAGGCCTAAACTAGCGGGAGTGAGGACAGATACGCAGTATTTT
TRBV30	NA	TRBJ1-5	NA	CAWTSARTANSNQPQHF	TGTGCCTGGACTTCAGCTCGGACGGCAAATAGCAATCAGCCCCAGCATTTT